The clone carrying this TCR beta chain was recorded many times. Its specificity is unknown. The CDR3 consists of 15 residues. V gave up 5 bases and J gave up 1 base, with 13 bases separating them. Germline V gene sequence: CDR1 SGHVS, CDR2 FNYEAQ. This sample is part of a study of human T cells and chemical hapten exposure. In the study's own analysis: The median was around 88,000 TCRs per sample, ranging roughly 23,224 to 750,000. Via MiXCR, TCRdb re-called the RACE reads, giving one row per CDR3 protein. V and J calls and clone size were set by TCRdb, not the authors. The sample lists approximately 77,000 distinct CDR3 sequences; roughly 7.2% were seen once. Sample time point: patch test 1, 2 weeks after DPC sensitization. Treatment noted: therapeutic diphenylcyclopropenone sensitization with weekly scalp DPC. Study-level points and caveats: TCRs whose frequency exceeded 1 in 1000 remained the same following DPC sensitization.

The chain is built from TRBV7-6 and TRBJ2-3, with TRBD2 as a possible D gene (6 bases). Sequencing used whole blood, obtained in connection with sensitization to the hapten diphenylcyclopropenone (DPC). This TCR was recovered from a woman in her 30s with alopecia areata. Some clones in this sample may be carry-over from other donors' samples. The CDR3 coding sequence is TGTGCCAGCAGCCCCAGTGCTAGCGGCACAGATACGCAGTATTTT. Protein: CASSPSASGTDTQYF.